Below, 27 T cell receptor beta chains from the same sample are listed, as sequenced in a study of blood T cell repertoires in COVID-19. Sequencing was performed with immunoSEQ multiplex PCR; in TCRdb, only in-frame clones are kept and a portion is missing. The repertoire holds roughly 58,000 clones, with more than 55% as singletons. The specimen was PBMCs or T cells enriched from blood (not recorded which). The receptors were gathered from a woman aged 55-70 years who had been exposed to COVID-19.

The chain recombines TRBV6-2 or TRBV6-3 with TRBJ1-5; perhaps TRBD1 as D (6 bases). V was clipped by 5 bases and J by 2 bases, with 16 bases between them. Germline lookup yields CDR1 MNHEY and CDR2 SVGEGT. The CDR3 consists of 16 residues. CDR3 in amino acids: CASSAADRRGNQPQHF. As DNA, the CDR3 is TGTGCCAGCAGTGCGGCCGACAGGCGGGGCAATCAGCCCCAGCATTTT.

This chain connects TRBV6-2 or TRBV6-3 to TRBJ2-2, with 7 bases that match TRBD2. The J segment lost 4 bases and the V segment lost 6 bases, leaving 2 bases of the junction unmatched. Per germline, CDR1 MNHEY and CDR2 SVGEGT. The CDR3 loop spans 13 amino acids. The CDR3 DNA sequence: TGTGCCAGCAGCACTAGCGTCACCGGGGAGCTGTTTTTT. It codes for CASSTSVTGELFF.

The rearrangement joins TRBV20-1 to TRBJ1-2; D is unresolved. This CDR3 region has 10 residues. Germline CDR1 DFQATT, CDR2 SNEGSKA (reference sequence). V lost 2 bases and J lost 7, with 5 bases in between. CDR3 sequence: CSARYFGYTF. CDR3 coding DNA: TGCAGTGCTAGATACTTTGGCTACACCTTC.

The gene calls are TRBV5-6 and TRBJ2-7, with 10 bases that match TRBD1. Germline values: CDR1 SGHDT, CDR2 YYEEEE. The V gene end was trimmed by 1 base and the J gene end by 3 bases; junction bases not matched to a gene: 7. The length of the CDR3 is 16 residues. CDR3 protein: CASSLRATGGLYEQYF. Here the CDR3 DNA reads TGTGCCAGCAGCTTGAGAGCGACAGGGGGCCTCTACGAGCAGTACTTC.

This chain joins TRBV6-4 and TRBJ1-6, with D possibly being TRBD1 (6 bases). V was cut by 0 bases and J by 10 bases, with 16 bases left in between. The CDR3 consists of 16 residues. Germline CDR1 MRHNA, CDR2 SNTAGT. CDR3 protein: CASSDSAGAIGSPLHF. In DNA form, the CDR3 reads TGTGCCAGCAGTGACTCGGCAGGGGCCATAGGGTCACCCCTCCACTTT.

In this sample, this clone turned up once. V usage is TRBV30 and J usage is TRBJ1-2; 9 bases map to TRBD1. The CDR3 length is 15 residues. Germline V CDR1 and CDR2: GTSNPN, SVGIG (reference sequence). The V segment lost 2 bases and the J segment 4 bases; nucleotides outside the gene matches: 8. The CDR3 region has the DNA TGTGCCTGGAGTATACAGGGGGCGGGGGGCTATGGCTACACCTTC. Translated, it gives CAWSIQGAGGYGYTF.

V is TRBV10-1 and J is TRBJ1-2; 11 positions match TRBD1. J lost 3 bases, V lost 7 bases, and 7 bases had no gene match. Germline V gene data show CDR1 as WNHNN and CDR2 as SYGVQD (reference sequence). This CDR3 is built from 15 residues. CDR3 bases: TGCGCCAGCAAATTCGGACAGGGGGCTGACTATGGCTACACCTTC. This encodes CASKFGQGADYGYTF.

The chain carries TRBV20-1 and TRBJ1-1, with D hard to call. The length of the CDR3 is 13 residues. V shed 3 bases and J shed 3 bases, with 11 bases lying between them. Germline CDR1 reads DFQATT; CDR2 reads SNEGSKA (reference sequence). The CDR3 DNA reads TGCAGTGCTAGTCGGTCCTTGGACACTGAAGCTTTCTTT. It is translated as CSASRSLDTEAFF.

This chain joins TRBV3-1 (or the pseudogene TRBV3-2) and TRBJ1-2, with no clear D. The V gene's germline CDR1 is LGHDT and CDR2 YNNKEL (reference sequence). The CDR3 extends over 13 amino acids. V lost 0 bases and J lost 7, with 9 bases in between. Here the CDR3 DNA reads TGTGCCAGCAGCCAAGATACGGCGGGTGGCTACACCTTC. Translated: CASSQDTAGGYTF.

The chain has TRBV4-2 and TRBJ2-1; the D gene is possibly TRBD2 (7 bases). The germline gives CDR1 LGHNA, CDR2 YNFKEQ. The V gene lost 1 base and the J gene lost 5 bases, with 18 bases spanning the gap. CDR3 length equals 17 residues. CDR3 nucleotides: TGTGCCAGCAGCCAAGGGTTAGGGGGGGATCAAAACAATGAGCAGTTCTTC. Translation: CASSQGLGGDQNNEQFF.

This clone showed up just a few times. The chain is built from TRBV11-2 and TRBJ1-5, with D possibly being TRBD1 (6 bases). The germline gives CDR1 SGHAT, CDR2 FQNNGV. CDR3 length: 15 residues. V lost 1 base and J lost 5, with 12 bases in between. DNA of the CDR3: TGTGCCAGCAGCTTAGTCCAGGGGAAGGATCAGCCCCAGCATTTT. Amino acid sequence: CASSLVQGKDQPQHF.

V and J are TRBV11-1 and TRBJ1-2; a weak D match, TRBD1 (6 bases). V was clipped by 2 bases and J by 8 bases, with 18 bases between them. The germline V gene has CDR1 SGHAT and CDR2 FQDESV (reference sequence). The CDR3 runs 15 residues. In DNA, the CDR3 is TGTGCCAGCAGCTTAAGTAGGACAGTCGGCTTGGGCTACACCTTC. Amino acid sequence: CASSLSRTVGLGYTF.

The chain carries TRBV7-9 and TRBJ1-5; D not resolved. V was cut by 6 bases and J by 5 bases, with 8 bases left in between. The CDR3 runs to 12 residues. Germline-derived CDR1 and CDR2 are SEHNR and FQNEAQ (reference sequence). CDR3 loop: CASSFADQPQHF. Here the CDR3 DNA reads TGTGCCAGCAGTTTTGCGGATCAGCCCCAGCATTTT.

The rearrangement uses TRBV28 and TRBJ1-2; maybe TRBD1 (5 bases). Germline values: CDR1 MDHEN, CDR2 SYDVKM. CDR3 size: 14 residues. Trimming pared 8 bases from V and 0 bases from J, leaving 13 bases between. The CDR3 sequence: CASFGGGSNYGYTF. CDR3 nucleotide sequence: TGTGCCAGCTTCGGGGGTGGGTCTAACTATGGCTACACCTTC.

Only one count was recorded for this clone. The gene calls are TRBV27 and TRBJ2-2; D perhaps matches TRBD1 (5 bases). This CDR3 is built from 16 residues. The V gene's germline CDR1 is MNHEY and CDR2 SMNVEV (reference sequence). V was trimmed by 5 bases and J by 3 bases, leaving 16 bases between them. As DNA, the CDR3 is TGTGCCAGCAGTATCCGACGGTTCAGGGACACCGGGGAGCTGTTTTTT. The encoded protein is CASSIRRFRDTGELFF.

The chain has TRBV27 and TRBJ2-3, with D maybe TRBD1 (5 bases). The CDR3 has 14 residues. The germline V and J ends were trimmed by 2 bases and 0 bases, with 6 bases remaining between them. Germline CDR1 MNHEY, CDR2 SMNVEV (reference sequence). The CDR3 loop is CASSLGASTDTQYF. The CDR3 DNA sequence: TGTGCCAGCAGTTTAGGGGCTAGCACAGATACGCAGTATTTT.

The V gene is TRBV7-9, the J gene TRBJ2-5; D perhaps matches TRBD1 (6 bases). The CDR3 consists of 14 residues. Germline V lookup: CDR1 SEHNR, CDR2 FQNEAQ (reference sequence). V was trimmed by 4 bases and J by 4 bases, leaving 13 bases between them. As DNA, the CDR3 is TGTGCCAGCAGCTCCAGGGGTTTAGGAGAGACCCAGTACTTC. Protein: CASSSRGLGETQYF.

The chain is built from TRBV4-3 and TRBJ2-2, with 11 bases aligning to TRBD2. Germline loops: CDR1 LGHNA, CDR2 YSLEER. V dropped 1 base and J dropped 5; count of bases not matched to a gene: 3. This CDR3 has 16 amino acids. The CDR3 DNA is TGCGCCAGCAGCCAAGCTAGCGGGAGGCGTACCGGGGAGCTGTTTTTT. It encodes CASSQASGRRTGELFF.

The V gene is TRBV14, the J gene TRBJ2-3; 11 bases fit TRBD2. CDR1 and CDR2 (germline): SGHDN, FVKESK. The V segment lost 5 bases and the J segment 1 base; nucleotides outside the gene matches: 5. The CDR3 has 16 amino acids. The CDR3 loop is CASSKRTSGRTDTQYF. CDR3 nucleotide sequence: TGTGCCAGCAGCAAGCGGACTAGCGGGCGCACAGATACGCAGTATTTT.

The CDR3 spells CASSFRTGDTQYF. The CDR3 bases are TGTGCCAGCAGTTTTCGAACCGGAGATACGCAGTATTTT. The chain uses TRBV12-3 or TRBV12-4 and TRBJ2-3; D call uncertain. This CDR3 region has 13 residues. With 3 bases removed from V and 5 bases from J, the gap between germline ends came to 9 bases.

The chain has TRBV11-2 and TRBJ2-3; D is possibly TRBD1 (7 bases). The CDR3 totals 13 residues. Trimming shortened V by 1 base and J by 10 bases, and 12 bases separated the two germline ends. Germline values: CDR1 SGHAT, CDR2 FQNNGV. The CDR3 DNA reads TGTGCCAGCAGCTTAGGGGGCGGGACAGCGCAGTATTTT. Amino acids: CASSLGGGTAQYF.

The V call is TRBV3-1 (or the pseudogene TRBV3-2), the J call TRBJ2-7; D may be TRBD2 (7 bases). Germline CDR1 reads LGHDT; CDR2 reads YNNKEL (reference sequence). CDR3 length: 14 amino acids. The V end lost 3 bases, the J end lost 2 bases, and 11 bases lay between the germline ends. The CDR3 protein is CASSHGGPPYEQYF. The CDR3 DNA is TGTGCCAGCAGCCACGGGGGGCCCCCCTACGAGCAGTACTTC.

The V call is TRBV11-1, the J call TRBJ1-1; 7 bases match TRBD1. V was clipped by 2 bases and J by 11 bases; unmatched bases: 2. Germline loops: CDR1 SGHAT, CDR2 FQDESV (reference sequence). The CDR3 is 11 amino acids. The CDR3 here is CASSLQGVAFF. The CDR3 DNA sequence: TGTGCCAGCAGCTTACAGGGGGTGGCTTTCTTT.

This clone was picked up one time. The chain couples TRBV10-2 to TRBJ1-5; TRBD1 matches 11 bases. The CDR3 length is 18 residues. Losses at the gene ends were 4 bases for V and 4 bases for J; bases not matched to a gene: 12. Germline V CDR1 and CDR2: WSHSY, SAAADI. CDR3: CASSARTGGERGNQPQHF. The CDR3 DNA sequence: TGCGCCAGCAGTGCAAGGACAGGGGGCGAAAGGGGTAATCAGCCCCAGCATTTT.

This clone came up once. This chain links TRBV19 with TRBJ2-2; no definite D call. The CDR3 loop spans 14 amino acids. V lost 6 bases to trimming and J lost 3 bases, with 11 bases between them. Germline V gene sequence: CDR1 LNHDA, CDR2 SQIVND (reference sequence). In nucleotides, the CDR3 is TGTGCCAGTAGCCTTGCAGGTGACACCGGGGAGCTGTTTTTT. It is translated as CASSLAGDTGELFF.

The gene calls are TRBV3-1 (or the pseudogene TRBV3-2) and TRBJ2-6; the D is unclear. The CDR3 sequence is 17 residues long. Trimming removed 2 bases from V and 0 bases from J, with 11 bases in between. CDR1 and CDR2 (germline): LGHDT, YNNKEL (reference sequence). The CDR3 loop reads CASSQITGNSGANVLTF. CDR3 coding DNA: TGTGCCAGCAGCCAAATCACCGGTAACTCTGGGGCCAACGTCCTGACTTTC.

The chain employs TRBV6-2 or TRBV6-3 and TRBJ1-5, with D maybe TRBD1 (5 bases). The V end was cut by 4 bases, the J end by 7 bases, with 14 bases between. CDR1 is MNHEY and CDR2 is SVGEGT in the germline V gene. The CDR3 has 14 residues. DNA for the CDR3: TGTGCCAGCAGTTCGGGGGGGTCTGGGCAGCCCCAGCATTTT. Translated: CASSSGGSGQPQHF.